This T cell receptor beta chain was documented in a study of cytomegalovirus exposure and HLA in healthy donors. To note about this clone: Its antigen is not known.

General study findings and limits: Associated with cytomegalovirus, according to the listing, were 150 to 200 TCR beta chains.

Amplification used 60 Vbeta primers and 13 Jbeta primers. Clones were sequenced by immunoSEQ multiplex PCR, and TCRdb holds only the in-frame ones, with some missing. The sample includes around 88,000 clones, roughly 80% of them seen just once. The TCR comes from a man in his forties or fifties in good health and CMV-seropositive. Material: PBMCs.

CDR3 in amino acids: CASTLVGQGLTGANVLTF. The CDR3 region has the DNA TGTGCCAGCACCCTAGTGGGACAGGGGCTCACCGGGGCCAACGTCCTGACTTTC. This chain links TRBV7-2 with TRBJ2-6; TRBD1 matches 10 bases. Germline CDR1 reads SGHTA; CDR2 reads FQGNSA. The CDR3 consists of 18 residues. J was trimmed by 4 bases and V by 7 bases; bases with no gene match: 13.